The rows below give T cell receptor beta chains drawn from one sample of a study of CD8 T cells in ankylosing spondylitis. From the 5' RACE reads, TCRdb called clonotypes with MiXCR, one entry per CDR3 protein. The profile shows about 330,000 distinct CDR3 sequences, approximately 8% of them singletons. The material sequenced was blood, either unsorted or a sorted T cell fraction (not recorded which). The receptors were sampled from a male donor with ankylosing spondylitis. Each CDR3 is given with its conserved first and last residue. The D gene is left open where the match is weak. Size tells how often a clone was seen (once, few, many) or the class of an expanded clone, and some rows leave it out.

J: TRBJ2-7; V: TRBV7-9; D: TRBD2; size: few; length: 13; DNA: TGTGCCAGCGGCTCTAGCGGCTCCTACGAGCAGTACTTC; CDR3: CASGSSGSYEQYF
J: TRBJ1-5; V: TRBV20-1; D: -; size: many; length: 14; DNA: TGCAGTGCTAGCAGAGGGGACAGCAATCAGCCCCAGCATTTT; CDR3: CSASRGDSNQPQHF
J: TRBJ2-3; V: TRBV7-3; D: TRBD2; size: many; length: 14; DNA: TGTGCCAGCAGCTCTTTAGCGGGAGCAGATACGCAGTATTTT; CDR3: CASSSLAGADTQYF
J: TRBJ2-5; V: TRBV5-1; D: -; size: -; length: 15; DNA: TGCGCCAGCAGCTTGGAAGGCCAGGGTCAAGAGACCCAGTACTTC; CDR3: CASSLEGQGQETQYF
J: TRBJ2-2; V: TRBV28; D: -; size: many; length: 15; DNA: TGTGCCAGCAAAAAACCGGCTTTTTCCACCGGGGAGCTGTTTTTT; CDR3: CASKKPAFSTGELFF
J: TRBJ2-3; V: TRBV20-1; D: TRBD2; size: -; length: 17; DNA: TGCAGTGCTAGGGGACTAGCGGGAGCCCGGCTCACAGATACGCAGTATTTT; CDR3: CSARGLAGARLTDTQYF
J: TRBJ2-1; V: TRBV7-6; D: TRBD2; size: few; length: 18; DNA: TGTGCCAGCAGCCTTGACCCCGGGACTAGCGGGACCTACAATGAGCAGTTCTTC; CDR3: CASSLDPGTSGTYNEQFF
J: TRBJ2-1; V: TRBV4-1; D: -; size: many; length: 12; DNA: TGCGCCAGCAGCCACGGGGACAATGAGCAGTTCTTC; CDR3: CASSHGDNEQFF
J: TRBJ1-1; V: TRBV12-3/TRBV12-4; D: -; size: many; length: 15; DNA: TGTGCCAGCAGTTTCGGCAGAATCATGAACACTGAAGCTTTCTTT; CDR3: CASSFGRIMNTEAFF
J: TRBJ2-2; V: TRBV24-1; D: -; size: few; length: 12; DNA: TGTGCCACCATAGCCAACACCGGGGAGCTGTTTTTT; CDR3: CATIANTGELFF
J: TRBJ1-2; V: TRBV3-1; D: TRBD1; size: few; length: 15; DNA: TGTGCCAGCAGCCAGGACCGACAGGGGATCTATGGCTACACCTTC; CDR3: CASSQDRQGIYGYTF
J: TRBJ1-1; V: TRBV7-3; D: TRBD1; size: -; length: 16; DNA: TGTGCCAGCAGCCCGACACCGGGACAGGTGAACACTGAAGCTTTCTTT; CDR3: CASSPTPGQVNTEAFF
J: TRBJ1-5; V: TRBV21-1; D: -; size: -; length: 13; DNA: TGTGCCAGCTGGGAAAACATTGGCCAGCCCCAGCATTTT; CDR3: CASWENIGQPQHF
J: TRBJ2-1; V: TRBV5-1; D: -; size: many; length: 13; DNA: TGCGCCAGCAGCTGGGACCAGCGGAATGAGCAGTTCTTC; CDR3: CASSWDQRNEQFF
J: TRBJ2-7; V: TRBV2; D: -; size: many; length: 13; DNA: TGTGCCAGCAGTGTGTTACAGGGATACGAGCAGTACTTC; CDR3: CASSVLQGYEQYF
J: TRBJ2-3; V: TRBV14; D: -; size: few; length: 16; DNA: TGTGCCAGCAGCCCCCCTGCCAGGGAGTGGACAGATACGCAGTATTTT; CDR3: CASSPPAREWTDTQYF
J: TRBJ1-6; V: TRBV27; D: -; size: -; length: 15; DNA: TGTGCCAGCAGTTTTTATGCAGGGGTGGATTCACCCCTCCACTTT; CDR3: CASSFYAGVDSPLHF
J: TRBJ2-7; V: TRBV5-1; D: -; size: -; length: 14; DNA: TGCGCCAGCAGCTTCCTCGGATCCTCCTACGAGCAGTACTTC; CDR3: CASSFLGSSYEQYF
J: TRBJ2-7; V: TRBV29-1; D: TRBD1; size: many; length: 13; DNA: TGCAGCGCTCAGCGGACAGGGAGTGGCGAGCAGTACTTC; CDR3: CSAQRTGSGEQYF
J: TRBJ2-7; V: TRBV12-3/TRBV12-4; D: TRBD1; size: few; length: 13; DNA: TGTGCCAGCAGTCGGGACAGGGGCCACGAGCAGTACTTC; CDR3: CASSRDRGHEQYF
J: TRBJ1-4; V: TRBV27; D: -; size: few; length: 13; DNA: TGTGCCAGCAGTGGAAGGGACAATGAAAAACTGTTTTTT; CDR3: CASSGRDNEKLFF
J: TRBJ2-5; V: TRBV25-1; D: TRBD1; size: many; length: 15; DNA: TGTGCCAGCAGTGACGTAAGGACAGGGCAGGAGACCCAGTACTTC; CDR3: CASSDVRTGQETQYF
J: TRBJ2-2; V: TRBV3-1; D: TRBD2; size: -; length: 17; DNA: TGTGCCAGCAAGGCTAGCGGGAGGGCCGATGGGTACGGGGAGCTGTTTTTT; CDR3: CASKASGRADGYGELFF
J: TRBJ2-2; V: TRBV18; D: -; size: many; length: 12; DNA: TGTGCCAGCTCACCAGGGGACGGGGAGCTGTTTTTT; CDR3: CASSPGDGELFF
J: TRBJ1-1; V: TRBV5-1; D: -; size: many; length: 12; DNA: TGCGCCAGCAGCTTGTGGGAGGGAGAAGCTTTCTTT; CDR3: CASSLWEGEAFF
J: TRBJ2-5; V: TRBV6-6; D: TRBD2; size: -; length: 12; DNA: TGTGCCAGCAGTTGGGGGGGAGAGACCCAGTACTTC; CDR3: CASSWGGETQYF
J: TRBJ2-3; V: TRBV29-1; D: TRBD2; size: few; length: 15; DNA: TGCAGCGTTGAACAAGAAGCGGGAGGAGGCGATACGCAGTATTTT; CDR3: CSVEQEAGGGDTQYF
J: TRBJ2-3; V: TRBV20-1; D: -; size: -; length: 15; DNA: TGCAGTGCTAGTGTTCGAGGGACACTAGGAGATACGCAGTATTTT; CDR3: CSASVRGTLGDTQYF
J: TRBJ2-7; V: TRBV7-9; D: TRBD2; size: many; length: 15; DNA: TGTGCCAGCAGCTTATCGGCGGGAGGCGCCTACGAGCAGTACTTC; CDR3: CASSLSAGGAYEQYF
J: TRBJ1-3; V: TRBV20-1; D: -; size: few; length: 13; DNA: TGCAGTGTAATCAGTAGTGCTGGAAACACCATATATTTT; CDR3: CSVISSAGNTIYF
J: TRBJ2-1; V: TRBV5-5; D: -; size: -; length: 18; DNA: TGTGCCAGCAGCGTGGGACTCCGCCTTAGGCCCTCCTACAATGAGCAGTTCTTC; CDR3: CASSVGLRLRPSYNEQFF
J: TRBJ2-3; V: TRBV14; D: -; size: many; length: 15; DNA: TGTGCCAGCAGCGCCCGCCGTAATACTGAAGATACGCAGTATTTT; CDR3: CASSARRNTEDTQYF
J: TRBJ1-1; V: TRBV20-1; D: -; size: many; length: 14; DNA: TGCAGTGCTAGAGATTCGGGGGGGCTGGATGAAGCTTTCTTT; CDR3: CSARDSGGLDEAFF
J: TRBJ2-1; V: TRBV6-1; D: TRBD1; size: -; length: 15; DNA: TGTGCCAGCAGAGACACCCGGGACAGATACAATGAGCAGTTCTTC; CDR3: CASRDTRDRYNEQFF
J: TRBJ2-3; V: TRBV3-1; D: TRBD2; size: few; length: 16; DNA: TGTGCCAGCAGCCAGAGGAGCGGGAGTTTGACAGATACGCAGTATTTT; CDR3: CASSQRSGSLTDTQYF
J: TRBJ2-1; V: TRBV6-1; D: -; size: few; length: 15; DNA: TGTGCCAGCAGATTCCGGGACAAGGAGTACAATGAGCAGTTCTTC; CDR3: CASRFRDKEYNEQFF
J: TRBJ2-3; V: TRBV18; D: -; size: -; length: 14; DNA: TGTGCCAGCTCACCAGCCGGGACTGGAAATACGCAGTATTTT; CDR3: CASSPAGTGNTQYF
J: TRBJ2-1; V: TRBV29-1; D: TRBD2; size: -; length: 18; DNA: TGCAGCGTGGCGGGATCCGGGACTAGCGGGAGTCCCTACAATGAGCAGTTCTTC; CDR3: CSVAGSGTSGSPYNEQFF
J: TRBJ2-1; V: TRBV12-3/TRBV12-4; D: TRBD2; size: -; length: 15; DNA: TGTGCCAGCAGACCTGGACTAGCGGGAGTAGGGGAGCAGTTCTTC; CDR3: CASRPGLAGVGEQFF
J: TRBJ1-1; V: TRBV7-9; D: -; size: few; length: 14; DNA: TGTGCCAGCAGCTTTAACAGGGTACGGACTGAAGCTTTCTTT; CDR3: CASSFNRVRTEAFF
J: TRBJ2-6; V: TRBV20-1; D: TRBD2; size: few; length: 17; DNA: TGCAGTGCTAGGGGGAGGGAACCGACCTCTGGGGCCAACGTCCTGACTTTC; CDR3: CSARGREPTSGANVLTF
J: TRBJ2-3; V: TRBV29-1; D: -; size: many; length: 13; DNA: TGCAGCGCAGGACAGCTTATCACAGATACGCAGTATTTT; CDR3: CSAGQLITDTQYF